These 14 T cell receptor beta chains share one sample of origin, sequenced in a study of T cells expressing NK-cell markers. After re-calling the 5' RACE reads, TCRdb lists one entry per CDR3 protein, DNA absent. Across around 260,000 distinct CDR3 sequences, the top ten clones capture roughly 4.2% of the sample. The specimen sequenced was blood T cells: a sorted CD56 or NKG2C T cell subset, CD4+ or CD8+ T cells, or bulk PBMC T cells (not recorded which). Receptors were obtained from a woman aged 18 to 75 in good health.

The chain links TRBV25-1 to TRBJ2-3; TCRdb outputs TRBD1, but without DNA this stays unchecked. Germline loops: CDR1 MGHDK, CDR2 SYGVNS. The CDR3 sequence is 16 residues long. The CDR3 sequence: CASSGTRGTGVYTQYF.

The V call is TRBV29-1, the J call TRBJ2-5; TCRdb outputs TRBD2, but without DNA this stays unchecked. CDR3 length: 13 residues. Germline loops: CDR1 SQVTM, CDR2 ANQGSEA. The CDR3 region is CSVGRGERETQYF. Looking up the rest from reference TRBV29-1 and TRBJ2-5 gives the full variable domain: SAVISQKPSRDICQRGTSLTIQCQVDSQVTMMFWYRQQPGQSLTLIATANQGSEATYESGFVIDKFPISRPNLTFSTLTVSNMSPEDSSIYLCSVGRGERETQYFGPGTRLLVL.

This chain's CDR3 is CASSRRAGDSMACTGELFF. The chain uses TRBV21-1 and TRBJ2-2; TCRdb proposes TRBD2, but this gene call is untestable without DNA. TRBV21-1 is a listed pseudogene. The CDR3 is 19 residues long.

The chain links TRBV20-1 to TRBJ2-3; TCRdb's assignment of TRBD1 cannot be checked, as there is no DNA. Germline loops: CDR1 DFQATT, CDR2 SNEGSKA (reference sequence). This CDR3 region has 14 residues. CDR3 amino acids: CSAIPSGATDTQYF.

This rearrangement joins TRBV6-5 to TRBJ1-1; checking the TCRdb D call of TRBD1 is not possible without DNA. The CDR3 is 14 residues long. In germline, CDR1 is MNHEY, CDR2 SVGAGI. The CDR3 spells CASSFQGAFTEAFF.

The V gene is TRBV11-2, the J gene TRBJ2-1; the TCRdb D gene call, TRBD1, has no DNA to confirm it. The CDR3 runs 17 residues. CDR1 is SGHAT and CDR2 is FQNNGV in the germline V gene. This CDR3 is CASSLDRGAGVYNEQFF.

The rearrangement links TRBV11-3 to TRBJ2-5; TCRdb picks TRBD1, but there is no DNA to check that call. The CDR3 consists of 15 residues. From germline, CDR1 is SGHNT and CDR2 YENEEA. The CDR3 protein is CASSLGQVGKETQYF.

The V and J genes are TRBV20-1 and TRBJ2-7; TCRdb indicates TRBD2, and absent DNA this call remains unverified. CDR3 length equals 14 residues. Germline-derived CDR1 and CDR2 are DFQATT and SNEGSKA (reference sequence). The chain's CDR3 is CSARVQGRGGEQYF.

This chain links TRBV20-1 with TRBJ2-7. Germline CDR1 and CDR2: DFQATT and SNEGSKA (reference sequence). The CDR3 length is 11 residues. CDR3 sequence reads: CSAREEDEQYF.

The chain carries TRBV30 and TRBJ1-1; as DNA is missing, the TRBD1 call by TCRdb cannot be tested. The CDR3 is 12 residues long. Per the germline V gene, CDR1 is GTSNPN and CDR2 is SVGIG (reference sequence). CDR3 amino acids: CAWSYRGSEAFF.

V is TRBV12-3 or TRBV12-4 and J is TRBJ1-1; the TCRdb call, TRBD1, lacks DNA for checking. The CDR3 runs 18 residues. The CDR3 sequence is CASSADRAVNRLNTEAFF.

The genes are TRBV20-1 and TRBJ2-3; TCRdb selects TRBD2, and the lack of DNA leaves this call unchecked. This CDR3 has 14 amino acids. CDR1 is DFQATT, CDR2 SNEGSKA, per germline (reference sequence). CDR3 in amino acids: CSARDKEVGDTQYF.

This CDR3 reads CASSLRGQGEGSEQYF. This chain links TRBV5-1 with TRBJ2-7; absent DNA, TCRdb's TRBD1 call cannot be checked. The CDR3 totals 16 residues. The germline V gene has CDR1 SGHRS and CDR2 YFSETQ.

The chain carries TRBV11-2 and TRBJ2-2; no DNA is available, so the TRBD2 call from TCRdb remains unchecked. The CDR3 is made up of 20 amino acids. Germline-derived CDR1 and CDR2 are SGHAT and FQNNGV. The CDR3 is CASRYQFGTAGLALTGELFF.